The rows below give T cell receptor beta chains drawn from one sample of a study of sequential checkpoint blockade in melanoma. This table comes from immunoSEQ multiplex PCR, and its TCRdb copy is limited to in-frame clones, with some not included. The sample lists just over 6,000 clones; over 20% were seen once. This specimen was tumor tissue (inferred from file names), taken from a patient given nivolumab and ipilimumab in sequence. Source of these receptors: a human donor with melanoma. Both conserved end residues are part of each CDR3. D genes are given only for firm matches. Where a row states a size, it is once, few, many or the class of an expanded clone; other rows omit it.

. | 13 | . | TRBJ1-2 | TRBV30 | CAWTGLANYGYTF
. | 16 | TRBD2 | TRBJ2-1 | TRBV5-1 | CASSGSGSRLYNEQFF
medium-sized | 18 | . | TRBJ1-5 | TRBV4-1 | CASSQDWGRFGLDQPQHF
few | 14 | TRBD1 | TRBJ1-3 | TRBV28 | CASTSGGSGNTIYF
few | 15 | . | TRBJ2-7 | TRBV6-8 | CASSAGRVSSYEQYF
few | 15 | TRBD1 | TRBJ1-5 | TRBV4-1 | CASSQGTGVNQPQHF
. | 16 | . | TRBJ1-1 | TRBV29-1 | CSVEGPLGRTNTEAFF
. | 13 | TRBD1 | TRBJ2-5 | TRBV29-1 | CSVEATGPETQYF
. | 15 | TRBD1 | TRBJ2-1 | TRBV29-1 | CSVEGTGETYNEQFF
. | 11 | . | TRBJ1-2 | TRBV10-1 | CASRGGYGYTF
few | 13 | . | TRBJ1-1 | TRBV23-1 | CASSLEGQIEAFF
. | 19 | . | TRBJ1-5 | TRBV19 | CASSIPRDPGVGEDQPQHF
many | 15 | . | TRBJ2-5 | TRBV11-3 | CASSLYGGRQETQYF
few | 15 | . | TRBJ2-5 | TRBV11-3 | CASSLGEGRKETQYF